A selection of T cell receptor beta chains follows, all from one sample in a study of technical replicates of blood from several donors. Libraries were prepared by immunoSEQ multiplex PCR; TCRdb keeps only in-frame clonotypes and omits some of them. The sample has some 94,000 clones, over 85% seen once. The material sequenced was T cells isolated from PBMCs. These receptors were obtained from a human donor in good health. The CDR3 runs from the conserved cysteine through the conserved F or W. The order of the fields is V gene, CDR3 protein.

TRBV11-3,CASSAGQGKLTEAFF
TRBV7-8,CASSLDMGRDTQYF
TRBV21-1,CASSPAKEEQGVTDTQYF
TRBV9,CASSVGQDTQYF
TRBV2,CASSLDRVNNQPQHF
TRBV9,CASSGTQGSQQYF
TRBV5-5,CASSLAPRESNEKLFF
TRBV25-1,CASSEFTVSGTEAFF
TRBV7-3,CASSLSPDTEAFF
TRBV5-6,CASSVSRLETQYF
TRBV19,CASSIGTGGLGTEAFF
TRBV11-3,CASRPGTGLRQSSQPQHF
TRBV30,CAWRPSGSYEQYF
TRBV6-4,CASSIAQGPSILYEQYF
TRBV7-2,CASSSGQGAMDTEAFF
TRBV7-6,CASSLTGTGGTEAFF
TRBV30,CAWSVRQRNEQFF
TRBV5-1,CASSLEGVGNQPQHF
TRBV7-3,CASSPTGTGLGYTF
TRBV2,CASSLLTDRAFF
TRBV4-1,CASSLTSGSQETQYF
TRBV5-4,CASSLAAGTSTDTQYF
TRBV19,CASRLAGEYEQFF
TRBV7-9,CASSIGQGSAGELFF
TRBV5-5,CASSLLDSNTEAFF
TRBV9,CASSVSSGTVHTGELFF
TRBV5-5,CASSLHLGQGRTDTQYF
TRBV4-1,CASSRVDRVYSEAFF
TRBV27,CASSLGSGVTGELFF
TRBV13,CASSLQGLQQYF
TRBV15,CATSRDLGGGETQYF
TRBV5-1,CASRSSGATGELFF
TRBV2,CASSQGAGNIQYF
TRBV9,CASSVGSGNNEQFF
TRBV27,CASSLRWSYGNTIYF
TRBV5-1,CASSHASGSGETQYF
TRBV4-3,CASSQDGYGQETQYF
TRBV4-2,CASSQEGVGYNEQFF
TRBV21-1,CASSNSGRPTYEQYF
TRBV11-2,CASSLGFSGPSTDTQYF
TRBV7-2,CASSRGLEEKLFF
TRBV7-2,CASSSGLAGRDFF
TRBV7-8,CASRRERGTGELFF
TRBV19,CASRSLAGRLEQFF
TRBV5-1,CASSLPGQDNEQFF
TRBV11-2,CASSLLTSGRIEQFF
TRBV6-5,CASSLVFAETQYF
TRBV4-2,CASSQIMSGSTDTQYF
TRBV2,CASSLQGINEKLFF
TRBV19,CASRGTNTGELFF
TRBV7-2,CASSLTKNTEAFF
TRBV7-3,CASSARGNTEAFF
TRBV5-1,CASSPGGAGRTEAFF
TRBV21-1,CASSTAGANVLTF
TRBV29-1,CSVRERAQRNNEQFF
TRBV7-3,CASSPFIAGGAKDNEQFF
TRBV19,CAIGRGDTEAFF
TRBV29-1,CSVLTGLHNEQFF
TRBV11-2,CASSPGIIAKNIQYF
TRBV19,CASRKTADNQPQHF